These T cell receptor beta chains were read from a single sample in a study of blood T cell repertoires in COVID-19. Here immunoSEQ multiplex PCR was the method, and the copy in TCRdb shows in-frame clones only, minus some. The sample lists 150,000 to 200,000 clones, almost 85% occurring once. Sequencing was carried out using peripheral blood. These receptors were taken from a middle-aged man who had recovered from COVID-19. CDR3s include the opening cysteine and the closing phenylalanine or tryptophan. D genes are given only for firm matches. The size entry is marked missing in some rows and otherwise reads once, few, many or a size class.

CDR3 DNA,CDR3 protein,CDR3 length,V gene,D gene,clone size,J gene
TGTGCCAGCAGTTCTATCGGACTAGCAGACATCACAGATACGCAGTATTTT,CASSSIGLADITDTQYF,17,TRBV28,TRBD2,once,TRBJ2-3
TGTGCCACCACTTTAGGGACTAGCGGGCCGAACACCGGGGAGCTGTTTTTT,CATTLGTSGPNTGELFF,17,TRBV5-6,TRBD2,NA,TRBJ2-2
TGTGCCAGCAGCTACAGGGGAGGGGAGCTGTTTTTT,CASSYRGGELFF,12,TRBV5-4,TRBD1,NA,TRBJ2-2
TGTGCCAGCAGCACAAATTCTCAGGGTCGGGCTTTCTTT,CASSTNSQGRAFF,13,TRBV5-4,NA,NA,TRBJ1-1
TGTGCCAGCAGTCGGGGGGGCTCGGATACGCAGTATTTT,CASSRGGSDTQYF,13,TRBV5-8,TRBD2,NA,TRBJ2-3
TGTGCCAGCTCACTAATGGAGGCCCCCTATAATTCACCCCTCCACTTT,CASSLMEAPYNSPLHF,16,TRBV18,NA,NA,TRBJ1-6
TGTGCCAGCAGCTTAGAGGGTAGCTCCTACAATGAGCAGTTCTTC,CASSLEGSSYNEQFF,15,TRBV5-6,NA,NA,TRBJ2-1
TGTGCCAGCAGCCAAGATAAAGCAGGACAGGGGCGGACTGAAGCTTTCTTT,CASSQDKAGQGRTEAFF,17,TRBV3-1/TRBV3-2,TRBD1,NA,TRBJ1-1
TGTGCCAGCTCCATAACAGGGAACACTGAAGCTTTCTTT,CASSITGNTEAFF,13,TRBV18,NA,NA,TRBJ1-1
TGTGCCCACAGGGCGGAGACTAACTATGGCTACACCTTC,CAHRAETNYGYTF,13,TRBV30,NA,NA,TRBJ1-2
TGCGCCAGCAGCTCACCAAGTAGCGGGAGAAAACACAATGAGCAGTTCTTC,CASSSPSSGRKHNEQFF,17,TRBV5-1,TRBD2,NA,TRBJ2-1
TGTGCCAGCAGCCTCGGACTGGAGAGTGGCTACACCTTC,CASSLGLESGYTF,13,TRBV7-2,NA,NA,TRBJ1-2
TGTGCCAGCAGTTTAGTGGGTGCGGGAGGGCCTGTTGAGCAGTTCTTC,CASSLVGAGGPVEQFF,16,TRBV27,TRBD2,NA,TRBJ2-1
TGTGCCAGCAGCGTAGGAGGGACAGGCTCAAATGAAAAACTGTTTTTT,CASSVGGTGSNEKLFF,16,TRBV9,TRBD1,NA,TRBJ1-4
TGTGCCAGCAGTCCCGACAGTTCCTCATACTATGGCTACACCTTC,CASSPDSSSYYGYTF,15,TRBV6-2/TRBV6-3,NA,NA,TRBJ1-2
TGTGCCAGCAGCTTAGTTAGCCTGCGGGCAGATACGCAGTATTTT,CASSLVSLRADTQYF,15,TRBV11-3,NA,NA,TRBJ2-3
TGTGCCAGCAGCTCCTCTCGTGGCACAGATACGCAGTATTTT,CASSSSRGTDTQYF,14,TRBV9,NA,NA,TRBJ2-3
TGTGCCAGCATTAATACGGTCGGCTACACCTTC,CASINTVGYTF,11,TRBV6-6,NA,NA,TRBJ1-2
TGTGCCAGCAGTTCAAACCAGGGGGCGGGGGAGACCCAGTACTTC,CASSSNQGAGETQYF,15,TRBV28,TRBD1,NA,TRBJ2-5
TGTGCCAGCAGCGCCTCGACAGGGCTTGGTGAAAAACTGTTTTTT,CASSASTGLGEKLFF,15,TRBV7-8,TRBD1,NA,TRBJ1-4
TGTGCCAGCAGCTTAGGGGGGACAGATTTTGGGACATATGGCTACACCTTC,CASSLGGTDFGTYGYTF,17,TRBV7-2,TRBD1,NA,TRBJ1-2
TGTGCCAGCAGCTCGACTCAGGTGCGGCTAGCTCACGAGACCCAGTACTTC,CASSSTQVRLAHETQYF,17,TRBV7-9,NA,once,TRBJ2-5
TGTGCCAGCGGAGGAGCGGGGTTGCGTGAGCAGTTCTTC,CASGGAGLREQFF,13,TRBV25-1,TRBD2,few,TRBJ2-1